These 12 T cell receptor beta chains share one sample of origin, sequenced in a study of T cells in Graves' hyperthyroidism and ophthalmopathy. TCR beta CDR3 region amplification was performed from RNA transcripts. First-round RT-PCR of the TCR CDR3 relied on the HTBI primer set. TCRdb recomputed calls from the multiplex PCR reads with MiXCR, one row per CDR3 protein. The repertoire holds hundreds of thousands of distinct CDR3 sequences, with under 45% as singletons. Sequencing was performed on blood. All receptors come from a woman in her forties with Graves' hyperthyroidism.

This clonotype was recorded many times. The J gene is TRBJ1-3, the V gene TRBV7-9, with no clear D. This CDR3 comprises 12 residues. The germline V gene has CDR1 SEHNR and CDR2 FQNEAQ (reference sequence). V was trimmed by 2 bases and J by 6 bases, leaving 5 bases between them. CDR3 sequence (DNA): TGTGCCAGCAGCTTAACGGAAAACACCATATATTTT. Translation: CASSLTENTIYF.

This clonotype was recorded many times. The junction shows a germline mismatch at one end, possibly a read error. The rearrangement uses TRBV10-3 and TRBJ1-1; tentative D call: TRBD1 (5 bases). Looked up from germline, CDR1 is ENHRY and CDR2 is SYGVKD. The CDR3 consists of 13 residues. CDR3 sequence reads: CASSEGAGGQAFF. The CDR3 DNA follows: TGTGCCAGCAGTGAAGGGGCAGGAGGGCAGGCTTTCTTT.

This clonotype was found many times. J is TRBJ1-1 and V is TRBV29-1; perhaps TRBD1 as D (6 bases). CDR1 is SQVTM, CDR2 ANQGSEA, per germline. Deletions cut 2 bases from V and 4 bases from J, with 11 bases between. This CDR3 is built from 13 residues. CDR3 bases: TGCAGCGTTGAAACAGGGCCAGGCACTGAAGCTTTCTTT. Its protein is CSVETGPGTEAFF.

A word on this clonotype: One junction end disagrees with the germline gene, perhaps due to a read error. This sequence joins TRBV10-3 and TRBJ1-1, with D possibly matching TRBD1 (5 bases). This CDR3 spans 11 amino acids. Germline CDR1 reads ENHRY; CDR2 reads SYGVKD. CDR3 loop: CAISEGAEASF. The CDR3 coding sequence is TGTGCCATCAGTGAGGGGGCAGAAGCTTCCTTT.

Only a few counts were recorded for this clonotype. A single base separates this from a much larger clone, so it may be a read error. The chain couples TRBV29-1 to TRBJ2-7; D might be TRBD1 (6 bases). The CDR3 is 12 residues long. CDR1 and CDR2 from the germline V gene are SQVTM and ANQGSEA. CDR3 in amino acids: CGVSDRSYEQYF. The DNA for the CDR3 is TGCGGCGTTTCCGACAGGTCCTACGAGCAGTACTTC.

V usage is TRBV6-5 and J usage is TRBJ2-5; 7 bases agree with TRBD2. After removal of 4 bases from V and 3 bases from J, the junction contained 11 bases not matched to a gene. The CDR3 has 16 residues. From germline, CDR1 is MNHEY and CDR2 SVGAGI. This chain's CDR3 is CASSSSPLAIEETQYF. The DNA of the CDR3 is TGTGCCAGCAGTTCCTCCCCACTAGCGATTGAAGAGACCCAGTACTTC.

The CDR3 is CSVEDRGGQPQHF. The DNA for the CDR3 is TGCAGCGTCGAGGACAGGGGGGGGCAGCCCCAGCATTTT. The J gene is TRBJ1-5, the V gene TRBV29-1, with TRBD1 identical over 10 bases. The CDR3 runs 13 residues. Germline V gene data show CDR1 as SQVTM and CDR2 as ANQGSEA. V shed 6 bases, J shed 7 bases, and the junction held 6 bases outside the gene matches. Combining the CDR3 with reference TRBV29-1 and TRBJ1-5 gives the whole variable domain SAVISQKPSRDICQRGTSLTIQCQVDSQVTMMFWYRQQPGQSLTLIATANQGSEATYESGFVIDKFPISRPNLTFSTLTVSNMSPEDSSIYLCSVEDRGGQPQHFGDGTRLSIL.

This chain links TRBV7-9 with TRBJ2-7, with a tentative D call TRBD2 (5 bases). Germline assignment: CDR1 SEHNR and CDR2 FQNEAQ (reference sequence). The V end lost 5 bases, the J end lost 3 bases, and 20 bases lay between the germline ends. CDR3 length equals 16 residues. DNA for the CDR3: TGTGCCAGCAGCCCTGAGACGGGGATCGCCGACTACGAGCAGTACTTC. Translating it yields CASSPETGIADYEQYF.

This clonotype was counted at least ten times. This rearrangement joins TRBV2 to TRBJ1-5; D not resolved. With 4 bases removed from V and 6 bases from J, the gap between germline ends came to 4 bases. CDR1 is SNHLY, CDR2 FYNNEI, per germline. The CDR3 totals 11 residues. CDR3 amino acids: CASSGGQPQHF. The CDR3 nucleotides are TGTGCCAGCAGTGGGGGTCAGCCCCAGCATTTT.

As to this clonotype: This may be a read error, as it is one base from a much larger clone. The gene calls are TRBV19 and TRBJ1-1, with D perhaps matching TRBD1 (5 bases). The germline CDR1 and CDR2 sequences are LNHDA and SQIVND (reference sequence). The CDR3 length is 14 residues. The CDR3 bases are TGTGCCAGTAGTCCCCCGACAGCCAACACTGAAACTTTCTTT. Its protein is CASSPPTANTETFF.

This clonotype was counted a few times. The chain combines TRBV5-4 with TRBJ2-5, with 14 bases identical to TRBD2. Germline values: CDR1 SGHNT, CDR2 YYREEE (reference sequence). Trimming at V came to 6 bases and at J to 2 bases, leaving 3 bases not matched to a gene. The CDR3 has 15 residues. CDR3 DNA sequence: TGTGCCAGCAAGCGGACTAGCGGGAGGCAAGAGACCCAGTACTTC. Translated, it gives CASKRTSGRQETQYF.

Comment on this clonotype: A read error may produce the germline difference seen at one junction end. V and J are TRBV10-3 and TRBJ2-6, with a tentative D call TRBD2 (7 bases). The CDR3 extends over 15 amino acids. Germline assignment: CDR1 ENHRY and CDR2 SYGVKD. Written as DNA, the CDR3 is TGTGCCATCAGTACGGGGGCGGGGGATCCGGGCACTGAAGCTTTC. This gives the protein CAISTGAGDPGTEAF.